This TCR beta chain was documented in a study of blood T cell repertoires in COVID-19. Study information: Sites across the United States, Italy and Spain contributed samples from acute and convalescent COVID-19.

The CDR3 is made up of 14 amino acids. V lost 7 bases and J lost 5; bases outside the gene matches: 7. Germline assignment: CDR1 LNHDA and CDR2 SQIVND (reference sequence). Donors were grouped by their self-reported clinical history. Recovery meant two consecutive negative NP/OP PCR tests, professional clearance, or resolved symptoms. Authors' data handling: Amplifying reference gene primers gave estimates of nucleated cell counts. Profiling relied on immunoSEQ multiplex PCR, and the TCRdb table lists in-frame clones only, not all of them. That table is the source of V, J and clone size, and D and trimming were worked out from the DNA. The sample lists 400,000 or so clones, over 75% occurring once.

The sequenced sample was PBMCs or T cells enriched from blood (not recorded which). The J gene is TRBJ2-7, the V gene TRBV19; 11 nucleotides match TRBD2. This receptor was obtained from a man aged 30 to 39 who had recovered from COVID-19. This CDR3 is CASKTSGRGDEQYF. The CDR3 DNA reads TGTGCCAGTAAAACTAGCGGGAGAGGTGACGAGCAGTACTTC.